The following is a T cell receptor beta chain sequence with its context. This may arise from a read error, as a much more abundant clone is one base away. The time point: persistent/refractory GD, antithyroid drugs over 5 years with positive TRAb. PBMCs were the source of the RNA used for TCR sequencing. The entry originates in a study of regulatory T cells in long-lasting Graves disease. Building the TCR beta libraries relied on iRepertoire HTBI primers, and CDR3 regions underwent Arm-PCR. TCRdb reprocessed the multiplex PCR reads with MiXCR, giving one entry per CDR3 protein. The sample records 250,000 to 300,000 distinct CDR3 sequences, around 20% being singletons. The CDR3 spans 14 residues. CDR1 and CDR2 (germline): DFQATT, SNEGSKA (reference sequence). V lost 1 base and J lost 13, with 17 bases in between.

This rearrangement joins TRBV20-1 to TRBJ1-6, with D unclear. This receptor was taken from a female donor with Graves disease. This specimen consisted of peripheral blood mononuclear cells (PBMCs), obtained when the disease was refractory, from a patient treated with antithyroid drugs. CDR3 in amino acids: CSARGRTATRPLHF. As DNA, the CDR3 is TGCAGTGCTAGAGGCCGGACTGCGACTCGGCCCCTCCACTTT.